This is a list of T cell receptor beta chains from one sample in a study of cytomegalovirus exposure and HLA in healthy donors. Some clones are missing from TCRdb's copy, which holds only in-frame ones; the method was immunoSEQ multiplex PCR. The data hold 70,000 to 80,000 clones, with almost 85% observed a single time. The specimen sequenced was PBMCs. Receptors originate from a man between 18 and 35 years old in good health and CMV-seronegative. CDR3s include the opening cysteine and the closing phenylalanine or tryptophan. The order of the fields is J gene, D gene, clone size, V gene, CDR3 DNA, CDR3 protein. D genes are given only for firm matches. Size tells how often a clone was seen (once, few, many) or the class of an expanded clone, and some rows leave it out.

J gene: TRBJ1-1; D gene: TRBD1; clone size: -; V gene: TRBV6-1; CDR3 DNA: TGTGCCAGCAGTCCCAAGACAGGGGGGAGCGCTGAAGCTTTCTTT; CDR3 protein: CASSPKTGGSAEAFF
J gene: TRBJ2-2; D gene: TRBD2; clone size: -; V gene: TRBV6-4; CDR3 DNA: TGTGCCAGCAGTGACCGAGCGGGGGATAACACCGGGGAGCTGTTTTTT; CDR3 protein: CASSDRAGDNTGELFF
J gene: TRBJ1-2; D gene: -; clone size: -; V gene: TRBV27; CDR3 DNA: TGTGCCAGCAGTTTGCAGGGTAACTATGGCTACCCCTTC; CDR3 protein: CASSLQGNYGYPF
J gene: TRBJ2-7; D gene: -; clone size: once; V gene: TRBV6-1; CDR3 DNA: TGTGCCAGCAGTCGTGACAGCTACGAGCAGTACTTC; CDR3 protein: CASSRDSYEQYF
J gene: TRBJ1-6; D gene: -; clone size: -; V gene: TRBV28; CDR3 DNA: TGTGCCAGCAGCCCCCTCAATTCACCCCTCCACTTT; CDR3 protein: CASSPLNSPLHF
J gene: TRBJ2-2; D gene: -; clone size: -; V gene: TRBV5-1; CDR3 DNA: TGCGCCAGCAGCTTGGAACTGAACACCGGGGAGCTGTTTTTT; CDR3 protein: CASSLELNTGELFF
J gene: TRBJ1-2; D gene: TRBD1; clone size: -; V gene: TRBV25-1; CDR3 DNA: TGTGCCAGCAGTGAATATGGACAGGGATACTATGGCTACACCTTC; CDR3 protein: CASSEYGQGYYGYTF
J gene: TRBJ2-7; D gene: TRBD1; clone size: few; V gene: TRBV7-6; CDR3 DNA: TGTGCCAGCAGCTTATTCGGGGGGAACAGGGGGCAAGACGAGCAGTACTTC; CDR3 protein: CASSLFGGNRGQDEQYF
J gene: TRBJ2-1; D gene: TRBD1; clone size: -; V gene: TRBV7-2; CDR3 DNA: TGTGCCAGCAGTCGCCGGGGGACAGGGCTCTCTTCCGACAATGAGCAGTTCTTC; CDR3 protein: CASSRRGTGLSSDNEQFF
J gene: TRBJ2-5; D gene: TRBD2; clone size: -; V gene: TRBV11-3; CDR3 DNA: TGTGCCAGCAGCTCCGGACTAGCGGGAGTTGAGACCCAGTACTTC; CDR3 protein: CASSSGLAGVETQYF
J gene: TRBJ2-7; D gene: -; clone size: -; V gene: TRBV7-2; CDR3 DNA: TGTGCCAGCAGCTCGACAGCCTACGAGCAGTACTTC; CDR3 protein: CASSSTAYEQYF
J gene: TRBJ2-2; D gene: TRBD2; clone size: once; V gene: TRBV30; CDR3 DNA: TGTGCCTGGAGTGTCTCACTCGGGAGGCAAATTACCGGTGGGGAGCTGTTTTTT; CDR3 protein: CAWSVSLGRQITGGELFF
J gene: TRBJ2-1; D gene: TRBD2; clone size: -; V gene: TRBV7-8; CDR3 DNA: TGTGCCAGCAGCTTAGTATCGACTAGCGGGTGGGGCAATGAGCAGTTCTTC; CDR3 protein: CASSLVSTSGWGNEQFF
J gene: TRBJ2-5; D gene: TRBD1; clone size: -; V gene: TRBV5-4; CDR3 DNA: TGTGCCAGCAGCGCCGGGACAGCCGCCTCGAAGACCCAGTACTTC; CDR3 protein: CASSAGTAASKTQYF
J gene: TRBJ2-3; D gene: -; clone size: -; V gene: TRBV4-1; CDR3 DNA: TGCGCCAGCAGCCGGGGCAGCATGGCAGATACGCAGTATTTT; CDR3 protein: CASSRGSMADTQYF
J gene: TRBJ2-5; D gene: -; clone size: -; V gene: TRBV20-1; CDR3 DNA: TGCAGTGCTAGTCAGGAGACCCAGTACTTC; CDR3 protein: CSASQETQYF
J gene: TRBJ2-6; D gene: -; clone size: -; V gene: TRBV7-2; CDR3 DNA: TGTGCCAGCAGCTTAGTGGGGCAGGGTTCCGGGGCCAACGTCCTGACTTTC; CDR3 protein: CASSLVGQGSGANVLTF
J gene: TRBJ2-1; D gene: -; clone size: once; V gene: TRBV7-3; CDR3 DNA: TGTGCCAGCAGCTTATCCGCAGGGGGGAAGTTCTTC; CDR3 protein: CASSLSAGGKFF
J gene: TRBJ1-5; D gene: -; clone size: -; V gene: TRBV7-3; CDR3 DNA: TGTGCCAGCAGCTCTTTATATAGCAATCAGCCCCAGCATTTT; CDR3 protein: CASSSLYSNQPQHF
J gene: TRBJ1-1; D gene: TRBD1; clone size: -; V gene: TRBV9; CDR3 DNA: TGTGCCAGTGGACAGGGGACTTTCTCTGAAGCTTTCTTT; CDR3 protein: CASGQGTFSEAFF
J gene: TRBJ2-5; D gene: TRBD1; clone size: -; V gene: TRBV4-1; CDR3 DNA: TGCGCCAGCAGCCCGGACAGGGTTTGGGAGGCCCAGTACTTC; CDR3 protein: CASSPDRVWEAQYF
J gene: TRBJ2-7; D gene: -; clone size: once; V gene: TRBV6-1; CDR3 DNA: TGTGCCAGCAGCAGTCAGGGCATTGCTTACGAGCAGTACTTC; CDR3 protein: CASSSQGIAYEQYF
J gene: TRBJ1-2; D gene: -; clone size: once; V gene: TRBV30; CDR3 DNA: TGTGCCTGGAGTACGGGGGACAACTATGGCTACACCTTC; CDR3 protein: CAWSTGDNYGYTF
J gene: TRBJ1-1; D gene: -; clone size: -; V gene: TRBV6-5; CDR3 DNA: TGTGCCAGCAGCAGACGGGGGAACACTGAAGCTTTCTTT; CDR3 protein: CASSRRGNTEAFF